At least ten counts were recorded for the clone carrying this T cell receptor beta chain. The antigen is undetermined. This entry belongs to a study of T cells in Graves' hyperthyroidism and ophthalmopathy. Study results and caveats: In validation, the model predicted ophthalmopathy. These predictions came a median 6.5 months before onset. Most expanded thyroid clonotypes above 0.001 also appeared in blood.

Germline V gives CDR1 LGHNA, CDR2 YNFKEQ. Trimming took 0 bases from V and 0 from J, leaving 5 bases between them. CDR3 length: 14 residues. Amplified TCR beta CDR3 regions derived from RNA transcripts. First-round RT-PCR targeting the TCR CDR3 was performed with the HTBI primer set. TCRdb reprocessed the multiplex PCR reads via MiXCR and lists one record per CDR3 protein. The table has some 400,000 distinct CDR3 sequences, about a fifth seen once. Graves' hyperthyroidism showing no ophthalmopathy progression within 18 months was considered stable. Newly diagnosed patients aged 18 to 65 had hyperthyroidism of under 2 months' duration.

The J gene is TRBJ1-2, the V gene TRBV4-2; no clear D. The receptor's source is a woman under 30 with Graves' hyperthyroidism. The sequenced sample consisted of blood. CDR3 DNA sequence: TGTGCCAGCAGCCAAGACCACGCTAACTATGGCTACACCTTC. Amino acid sequence: CASSQDHANYGYTF.